This TCR beta chain was retrieved from a study of blood T cells in healthy people across ages. Study outcomes and limitations: CMV infection status of these donors was not known.

This clonotype appeared many times. Its antigen is unidentified. The CDR3 spans 11 residues. V lost 6 bases to trimming and J lost 5 bases, with 11 bases between them. Germline values: CDR1 DFQATT, CDR2 SNEGSKA (reference sequence). It was with a sample-barcoded 5' primer and a J-beta primer mix that a second PCR of about 6 to 12 cycles was run. TCRdb analysed the 5' RACE reads with MiXCR anew, one entry per CDR3 protein. The table shows 630,000 or so distinct CDR3 sequences, with around 31% occurring only once. Material for sequencing was blood. The rearrangement joins TRBV20-1 to TRBJ2-7, with D perhaps matching TRBD2 (5 bases). This sequence was found in an elderly woman in good health. The DNA for the CDR3 is TGCAGTGCCCAGGTCGGGGACGAGCAGTACTTC. It is translated as CSAQVGDEQYF.